A selection of T cell receptor beta chains follows, all from one sample in a study of blood T cell repertoires in COVID-19. The table came from immunoSEQ multiplex PCR; TCRdb's copy has only in-frame clones and leaves some out. The table records about 130,000 clones, about four fifths of them present only once. Specimen: peripheral blood. The receptor source for this set is a woman in her thirties who had recovered from COVID-19. Both conserved end residues are part of each CDR3. Each record gives: D gene, clone size, CDR3 length, V gene, J gene, CDR3 DNA, CDR3 protein. A D gene is named only where the DNA matches it firmly. Clone size, where shown, is once, few, many, or a class for clones that have expanded.

>NA|NA|12|TRBV7-9|TRBJ1-5
TGTGCCAGCAGCTCTGATACAGGCCCCCAGCATTTT
CASSSDTGPQHF
>NA|NA|16|TRBV2|TRBJ1-5
TGTGCCACAGGGAATGGGCGGAGGGATAGCAATCAGCCCCAGCATTTT
CATGNGRRDSNQPQHF
>TRBD1|NA|15|TRBV7-9|TRBJ1-1
TGTGCCAGCAGCTTACCTGATTTCATGGGACAGAAAGCTTTCTTT
CASSLPDFMGQKAFF
>TRBD1|NA|18|TRBV4-2|TRBJ2-1
TGTGCCAGCAGCCAAGATGGAGACGCAGGACAGGGTTACAATGAGCAGTTCTTC
CASSQDGDAGQGYNEQFF
>TRBD2|NA|15|TRBV6-2/TRBV6-3|TRBJ2-1
TGTGCCAGCAGTTCTACTAGCGGTATTTACAATGAGCAGTTCTTC
CASSSTSGIYNEQFF
>TRBD1|NA|11|TRBV27|TRBJ1-2
TGTGCCAGCACAGGGGGCGACGGCTACACCTTC
CASTGGDGYTF
>NA|NA|15|TRBV7-2|TRBJ1-2
TGTGCCAGCAGCTTAGGAACAGTCACTAACTATGGCTACACCTTC
CASSLGTVTNYGYTF
>NA|NA|14|TRBV29-1|TRBJ1-1
TGCAGCGTTGATCTGTGGGCCGTGAACACTGAAGCTTTCTTT
CSVDLWAVNTEAFF
>TRBD2|NA|16|TRBV3-1/TRBV3-2|TRBJ2-1
TGTGCCAGCAGCCAAGAACTAGCGAACTCCTACAATGAGCAGTTCTTC
CASSQELANSYNEQFF
>TRBD1|NA|16|TRBV19|TRBJ2-7
TGTGCCAGTAGTATAACAGGGACAGCCGCTTCCTACGAGCAGTACTTC
CASSITGTAASYEQYF
>NA|once|14|TRBV6-6|TRBJ2-3
TGTGCCAGCAGTATCGGGTCGCCGACGGATACGCAGTATTTT
CASSIGSPTDTQYF
>TRBD1|NA|13|TRBV12-3/TRBV12-4|TRBJ1-2
TGTGCCAGCAGTTTAGGACAGGGGTATGGCTACACCTTC
CASSLGQGYGYTF
>NA|NA|15|TRBV5-1|TRBJ1-1
TGCGCCAGCAGGGAGGGGGGGCAGCCTAACACTGAAGCTTTCTTT
CASREGGQPNTEAFF
>TRBD1|NA|14|TRBV5-4|TRBJ1-4
TGTGCCAGCAGCTTCCGAGGGGGCGATGAAAAACTGTTTTTT
CASSFRGGDEKLFF
>NA|NA|15|TRBV5-6|TRBJ2-7
TGTGCCAGCAGCTTGAGGCTAGTCTCCAGCTACGAGCAGTACTTC
CASSLRLVSSYEQYF
>TRBD1|NA|15|TRBV6-6|TRBJ1-5
TGTGCCAGCACCGGGACAGGGTTGGATCATGAGCCCCAGCATTTT
CASTGTGLDHEPQHF
>TRBD1|once|15|TRBV5-4|TRBJ1-2
TGTGCCAGCAGCTCGTCGTCTGGGACAGCCTATGGCTACACCTTC
CASSSSSGTAYGYTF
>TRBD2|NA|13|TRBV10-3|TRBJ2-1
TGTGCCATAGCGGGGCTGTCTGGCAATGAGCAGTTCTTC
CAIAGLSGNEQFF
>TRBD1|few|14|TRBV6-1|TRBJ2-3
TGTGCCAGCAGTGAAGGACAGGGGCCAGATACGCAGTATTTT
CASSEGQGPDTQYF
>NA|NA|19|TRBV4-2|TRBJ1-4
TGTGCCAGCAGCCAAGATGACCAGGGCAGCTTGTCAACTAATGAAAAACTGTTTTTT
CASSQDDQGSLSTNEKLFF
>NA|NA|15|TRBV6-5|TRBJ1-5
TGTGCCAGCAGACAGACGTCAGGGTCAGCTCAGCCCCAGCATTTT
CASRQTSGSAQPQHF
>NA|NA|13|TRBV7-3|TRBJ2-3
TGTGCCAGCAGCTTTTCTGGCACAGATACGCAGTATTTT
CASSFSGTDTQYF
>NA|NA|14|TRBV6-5|TRBJ2-7
TGTGCCAGCAGGGGTACAGGTTACTCCTACGAGCAGTACTTC
CASRGTGYSYEQYF
>NA|few|18|TRBV4-1|TRBJ2-2
TGCGCCAGCAGCGATCGTAAGGATCGGACAGTGAACACCGGGGAGCTGTTTTTT
CASSDRKDRTVNTGELFF
>TRBD2|NA|14|TRBV7-9|TRBJ2-1
TGTGCCAGCAGCTTCTCGGGGGGGAGAGGTGAGCAGTTCTTC
CASSFSGGRGEQFF
>TRBD1|NA|18|TRBV9|TRBJ1-1
TGTGCCAGCAGCGTAGGTCTGACGAGCTGGCAGGGGGACACTGAAGCTTTCTTT
CASSVGLTSWQGDTEAFF
>NA|NA|15|TRBV7-3|TRBJ1-1
TGTGCCAGCAGCCAATCGGGGACTGATAACACTGAAGCTTTCTTT
CASSQSGTDNTEAFF
>NA|NA|16|TRBV6-1|TRBJ2-5
TGTGCCAGCAGTGAAGCTCGGGGGTGGGGGTCGGAGACCCAGTACTTC
CASSEARGWGSETQYF
>TRBD1|NA|17|TRBV3-1/TRBV3-2|TRBJ1-2
TGTGCCAGCAGCCAAGTTCCATCAGGGGGCGCTAACTATGGCTACACCTTC
CASSQVPSGGANYGYTF
>TRBD1|NA|13|TRBV5-1|TRBJ1-2
TGCGCCAGCAGCTCGGACAGGGGAGGTGGCTACACCTTC
CASSSDRGGGYTF
>NA|NA|14|TRBV15|TRBJ2-3
TGTGCCACCAGCAGAGTTCGTCCCTCAGATACGCAGTATTTT
CATSRVRPSDTQYF